This entry lists 13 T cell receptor beta chains sequenced from one sample in a study of Tregs in tolerant kidney transplant recipients. Method: immunoSEQ multiplex PCR; TCRdb's copy keeps in-frame clones and lacks some. The table counts approximately 35,000 clones; roughly 8% lies in the top ten. The sample was CD8+ T cells from blood, taken before the transplant. The receptors derive from a human donor who received a combined kidney and bone marrow transplant.

As to this clone: The missing CDR3 end, 3 residues past where the read stops, is filled in from the germline J gene. The chain recombines TRBV29-1 with TRBJ2-7; 9 bases align to TRBD1. Trimming removed 0 bases from V and 2 bases from J; junction bases left unmatched: 8. The CDR3 totals 16 residues. The germline CDR1 and CDR2 sequences are SQVTM and ANQGSEA. The CDR3 bases that were read are TGCAGCGTTGAAGATGGGTTGGGACAGGGAACCTACGAG. Its translation is CSVEDGLGQGTYE. Given in full, the CDR3 is CSVEDGLGQGTYEQYF.

A note on this clone: The CDR3 extends 3 residues past the end of the read, so its final part is completed from the germline J gene. The rearrangement uses TRBV19 and TRBJ2-7; 7 positions match TRBD1. V was pared by 4 bases and J by 0 bases, with 3 bases of the junction left unmatched. Germline V lookup: CDR1 LNHDA, CDR2 SQIVND (reference sequence). The CDR3 runs 14 residues. Incomplete CDR3 DNA: TGTGCCAGTAGTAAACAGGGGAGCTCCTACGAG. This translates into CASSKQGSSYE. The complete CDR3 reads CASSKQGSSYEQYF. The variable domain in full, completed from reference TRBV19 and TRBJ2-7, reads DGGITQSPKYLFRKEGQNVTLSCEQNLNHDAMYWYRQDPGQGLRLIYYSQIVNDFQKGDIAEGYSVSREKKESFPLTVTSAQKNPTAFYLCASSKQGSSYEQYFGPGTRLTVT.

Concerning this clone itself: The sequence runs out 3 residues before the end of the CDR3; the remainder is reconstructed from the germline J gene. V usage is TRBV7-9 and J usage is TRBJ2-7; tentatively, D is TRBD1 or TRBD2 (5 bases each). CDR1 and CDR2 (germline): SEHNR, FQNEAQ (reference sequence). This CDR3 spans 15 amino acids. V shed 5 bases and J shed 2 bases, with 16 bases lying between them. The sequenced CDR3 bases are TGTGCCAGCAGCCCCCGAGAGGGGCTGCCCTACGAG. Amino acids: CASSPREGLPYE. The whole CDR3 protein is CASSPREGLPYEQYF. Variable domain in full (rest from reference TRBV7-9 and TRBJ2-7): DTGVSQNPRHKITKRGQNVTFRCDPISEHNRLYWYRQTLGQGPEFLTYFQNEAQLEKSRLLSDRFSAERPKGSFSTLEIQRTEQGDSAMYLCASSPREGLPYEQYFGPGTRLTVT.

Details on this clone: The read stops 3 residues short of the end of the CDR3; the missing end is completed from the germline J gene. This chain links TRBV19 with TRBJ2-7, with 7 bases identical to TRBD2. The CDR3 has 14 residues. Trimming at V came to 5 bases and at J to 0 bases, leaving 4 bases not matched to a gene. From germline, CDR1 is LNHDA and CDR2 SQIVND (reference sequence). The CDR3 region is CASSALATSYEQYF. The covered CDR3 bases are TGTGCCAGTAGTGCACTAGCGACCTCCTACGAG.

In regard to this clone: Read coverage stops 3 residues before the CDR3 terminus; the germline J gene supplies the remainder. The V call is TRBV19, the J call TRBJ2-7; tentative D call: TRBD1 (5 bases). Trimming shortened V by 3 bases and J by 3 bases, and 9 bases separated the two germline ends. The CDR3 loop spans 13 amino acids. Germline CDR1 is LNHDA and CDR2 is SQIVND (reference sequence). The covered CDR3 bases are TGTGCCAGTAGTATGTCAGGGTACTACGAG. This gives the protein CASSMSGYYE. The whole CDR3 sequence reads CASSMSGYYEQYF.

Of note for this clone: The observed sequence ends 3 residues before the CDR3 terminus, with the missing tail filled in from the germline J gene. The rearrangement uses TRBV2 and TRBJ1-1, with D possibly being TRBD1 (5 bases). In germline, CDR1 is SNHLY, CDR2 FYNNEI. The CDR3 runs 14 residues. V was shortened by 9 bases and J by 1 base, with 15 bases between the two germline ends. The part of the CDR3 DNA that was read is TGTGCCAGGGGAGAGCAGGGAAAGAACACTGAA. It specifies CARGEQGKNTE. The entire CDR3 is CARGEQGKNTEAFF.

To note about this clone: The read terminates 3 residues before the CDR3 end, so the remaining end is supplied by the germline J gene. The chain recombines TRBV7-8 with TRBJ1-2, with TRBD1 identical over 9 bases. Trimming removed 5 bases from V and 7 bases from J; junction bases left unmatched: 8. Germline CDR1 reads SGHVS; CDR2 reads FQNEAQ. The CDR3 is 14 residues long. The CDR3 is CASSAPGQGFGYTF. CDR3 DNA (partial): TGTGCCAGCAGCGCCCCGGGACAGGGCTTTGGC.

Concerning this clone itself: The CDR3 end lies 3 residues beyond the end of the read and is filled in from the germline J gene. The chain carries TRBV13 and TRBJ2-5, with 11 bases aligning to TRBD2. CDR3 length: 14 residues. V lost 10 bases and J lost 3; bases outside the gene matches: 7. Germline V CDR1 and CDR2: PRHDT, FYEKMQ (reference sequence). CDR3 DNA (partial): TGTGCCACTCGGACTAGCGGGTTGGAAGAGACC. This encodes CATRTSGLEET. The CDR3 as a whole reads CATRTSGLEETQYF.

A note on this clone: The DNA ends 3 residues before the CDR3 does, and the rest of the CDR3 is filled in from the germline J gene. The V gene is TRBV19, the J gene TRBJ2-1; D not resolved. The V gene's germline CDR1 is LNHDA and CDR2 SQIVND (reference sequence). CDR3 length equals 13 residues. Trimming shortened V by 3 bases and J by 3 bases, and 6 bases separated the two germline ends. CDR3 sequence: CASSISRYNEQFF. The CDR3 bases that were read are TGTGCCAGTAGTATTTCTCGCTACAATGAG.

Concerning this clone: The read ends 3 residues early relative to the CDR3; the germline J gene fills the gap. V and J are TRBV7-6 and TRBJ2-7, with 9 positions matching TRBD2. The CDR3 has 15 residues. V trimming: 4 bases; J trimming: 6 bases; junction bases outside the gene matches: 10. The germline gives CDR1 SGHVS, CDR2 FNYEAQ. The CDR3 spells CASSSSIAGVIEQYF. CDR3 DNA, as far as it was read: TGTGCCAGCAGCTCCAGCATAGCGGGAGTGATCGAG. The complete variable domain, with remaining parts taken from reference TRBV7-6 and TRBJ2-7, reads GAGVSQSPRYKVTKRGQDVALRCDPISGHVSLYWYRQALGQGPEFLTYFNYEAQQDKSGLPNDRFSAERPEGSISTLTIQRTEQRDSAMYRCASSSSIAGVIEQYFGPGTRLTVT.

Remarks on this clone: The missing CDR3 end, 3 residues past where the read stops, is filled in from the germline J gene. V usage is TRBV7-8 and J usage is TRBJ2-1; 10 bases agree with TRBD2. Losses at the gene ends were 2 bases for V and 5 bases for J; bases not matched to a gene: 0. The CDR3 has 14 amino acids. Germline values: CDR1 SGHVS, CDR2 FQNEAQ. The CDR3 DNA, read in part, is TGTGCCAGCAGCTTACTAGCGGGGGACAATGAG. Amino acids: CASSLLAGDNE. The CDR3 reads in full as CASSLLAGDNEQFF.

About this clone: From the germline J gene comes the end of the CDR3, since the read stops 3 residues before it. The genes are TRBV19 and TRBJ2-5; TRBD2 aligns across 8 bases. J lost 5 bases, V lost 5 bases, and 7 bases had no gene match. CDR3 size: 14 residues. The V gene's germline CDR1 is LNHDA and CDR2 SQIVND (reference sequence). Incomplete CDR3 DNA: TGTGCCAGTAGTCTGCGACTAGCGTGGGAGACC. Translating gives CASSLRLAWET. The entire CDR3 reads CASSLRLAWETQYF.

For this clone: The read terminates 3 residues ahead of where the CDR3 ends, so the germline J gene completes it. This chain uses TRBV6-2 or TRBV6-3 with TRBJ2-1; weak D call: TRBD2 (5 bases). Trimming removed 8 bases from V and 0 bases from J, with 14 bases in between. This CDR3 region has 15 residues. Germline CDR1 reads MNHEY; CDR2 reads SVGEGT. CDR3 DNA (partial): TGTGCCAGCCAAATTAGCGTCGACTCCTACAATGAG. As protein: CASQISVDSYNE. The whole CDR3 protein reads CASQISVDSYNEQFF.